The 20 T cell receptor beta chains below all came from one sample that was sequenced in a study of identical twins. TCRdb processed the 5' RACE reads anew with MiXCR; each CDR3 protein has one entry. The data hold around 680,000 distinct CDR3 sequences, with 8% to 9% observed a single time. A further study also used this sample, focusing on yellow fever vaccine responses in identical twins.

Sequenced: PBMCs. The origin of the receptors is a woman aged 18-35 years in good health.

This clonotype was observed a handful of times. V usage is TRBV7-9 and J usage is TRBJ1-5; D not certain. CDR1 is SEHNR and CDR2 is FQNEAQ in the germline V gene (reference sequence). CDR3 length equals 15 residues. Trimming pared 1 base from V and 4 bases from J, leaving 11 bases between. The CDR3 sequence is CASSLGPEFNQPQHF. Here the CDR3 DNA reads TGTGCCAGCAGCTTAGGTCCGGAGTTTAATCAGCCCCAGCATTTT.

V and J are TRBV20-1 and TRBJ2-5, with D maybe TRBD2 (6 bases). This CDR3 is built from 11 residues. Germline V gene lookup returns CDR1 DFQATT and CDR2 SNEGSKA (reference sequence). V lost 4 bases and J lost 5, with 8 bases in between. The CDR3 DNA follows: TGCAGTGCTAAGGGACTCGAGACCCAGTACTTC. This encodes CSAKGLETQYF.

V is TRBV5-1 and J is TRBJ2-2, with D perhaps TRBD2 (6 bases). V was shortened by 3 bases and J by 6 bases, with 18 bases between the two germline ends. Germline V lookup: CDR1 SGHRS, CDR2 YFSETQ. The CDR3 runs 16 residues. The CDR3 region is CASSSGNGGEAGELFF. As DNA, the CDR3 is TGCGCCAGCAGCTCAGGAAACGGAGGGGAAGCCGGGGAGCTGTTTTTT.

This clonotype occurred a few times. The V call is TRBV27, the J call TRBJ1-2, with a weak D call TRBD1 (6 bases). The germline V gene encodes CDR1 MNHEY and CDR2 SMNVEV (reference sequence). The CDR3 has 14 residues. Trimming took off 8 bases at V and 5 bases at J, with 18 bases between the two ends. The CDR3 loop reads CASLPPGQRYGYTF. The CDR3 DNA follows: TGTGCCAGCCTACCCCCCGGACAGCGATATGGCTACACCTTC.

This clonotype was picked up a small number of times. The J gene is TRBJ2-7, the V gene TRBV11-2; the D is unclear. The CDR3 sequence is 13 residues long. Germline loops: CDR1 SGHAT, CDR2 FQNNGV. Deletions cut 5 bases from V and 2 bases from J, with 10 bases between. CDR3 protein: CASSGSSTYEQYF. As DNA, the CDR3 is TGTGCCAGCAGCGGCAGTTCGACCTACGAGCAGTACTTC.

In its sample, this clonotype was seen many times. J is TRBJ2-3 and V is TRBV5-6; 7 positions agree with TRBD2. After removal of 4 bases from V and 0 bases from J, the junction contained 5 bases not matched to a gene. The CDR3 loop spans 15 amino acids. Germline V gene data show CDR1 as SGHDT and CDR2 as YYEEEE. This CDR3 is CASSILAASTDTQYF. The CDR3 nucleotides read TGTGCCAGCAGCATTCTAGCGGCTAGCACAGATACGCAGTATTTT.

The chain links TRBV11-2 to TRBJ2-5; 9 bases align to TRBD2. CDR3 size: 18 residues. After removal of 5 bases from V and 4 bases from J, the junction contained 17 bases not matched to a gene. Germline CDR1 is SGHAT and CDR2 is FQNNGV. CDR3 in DNA: TGTGCCAGCAGCCCACGCTGGGGTAGCGGGGGCCAGGGAGAGACCCAGTACTTC. The encoded protein is CASSPRWGSGGQGETQYF.

This chain uses TRBV7-9 with TRBJ2-7; TRBD2 aligns across 9 bases. Germline lookup yields CDR1 SEHNR and CDR2 FQNEAQ (reference sequence). With V trimmed by 5 bases and J by 1 base, 9 bases remained unmatched. The CDR3 has 16 residues. The CDR3 DNA is TGTGCCAGCAGCAAGCTTAGCGGGAGCTTGTCCTACGAGCAGTACTTC. Its translation is CASSKLSGSLSYEQYF.

The CDR3 sequence: CASSTGGFDTDTQYF. CDR3 DNA sequence: TGTGCCAGCAGTACAGGGGGCTTTGACACAGATACGCAGTATTTT. The genes are TRBV28 and TRBJ2-3, with 9 bases matching TRBD1. The germline V gene encodes CDR1 MDHEN and CDR2 SYDVKM. The CDR3 is made up of 15 amino acids. Trimming at V came to 5 bases and at J to 2 bases, leaving 5 bases not matched to a gene.

This clonotype was detected a few times. The V call is TRBV11-2, the J call TRBJ2-5, with 7 positions matching TRBD2. Germline V gene lookup returns CDR1 SGHAT and CDR2 FQNNGV. The V segment lost 4 bases and the J segment 4 bases; nucleotides outside the gene matches: 9. This CDR3 spans 15 amino acids. CDR3 nucleotides: TGTGCCAGCAGCTACCCGCCGGGGGGAGGAGAGACCCAGTACTTC. It yields the protein CASSYPPGGGETQYF.

This clonotype turned up a few times. This sequence joins TRBV2 and TRBJ2-3; D possibly corresponds to TRBD1 (6 bases). The CDR3 spans 14 residues. Germline lookup yields CDR1 SNHLY and CDR2 FYNNEI. Trimming left V 8 bases short and J 2 bases short, with 14 bases between. The CDR3 is CASLRDTHTDTQYF. For the CDR3, the DNA is TGTGCCAGCCTCCGGGACACACACACAGATACGCAGTATTTT.

The gene calls are TRBV10-3 and TRBJ2-3; 15 positions agree with TRBD2. The CDR3 spans 18 residues. Looked up from germline, CDR1 is ENHRY and CDR2 is SYGVKD. V lost 3 bases, J lost 0 bases, and 4 bases stayed unmatched. The DNA of the CDR3 is TGTGCCATCAGTGACCCCGGACTAGCGGGAGGGAGCACAGATACGCAGTATTTT. The encoded protein is CAISDPGLAGGSTDTQYF.

There are a few counts of this clonotype. A much larger clone differs from this one at a single base, so this may be a read error. This chain connects TRBV28 to TRBJ2-3; TRBD2 matches 7 bases. The V and J ends lost 0 bases and 0 bases, in that order; junction bases with no gene match: 0. The germline CDR1 and CDR2 sequences are MDHEN and SYDVKM. This CDR3 contains 15 residues. The CDR3 region has the DNA TGTGCCAGCAGTTTATGGCGGGGGAGCACAGATACGCAGTATTTT. Residues: CASSLWRGSTDTQYF.

This chain links TRBV6-1 with TRBJ1-2; 8 bases are shared with TRBD1. This CDR3 is 17 amino acids long. The ends lost 7 bases at V and 7 bases at J; junction bases unmatched: 20. CDR1 is MNHNS, CDR2 SASEGT, per germline. CDR3 sequence (DNA): TGTGCCAGCAACCGTCGTCAGGGGGCTACTGAATGGAGTGGCTACACCTTC. Translation gives CASNRRQGATEWSGYTF.

J is TRBJ1-5 and V is TRBV11-1; D gene uncertain. Trimming shortened V by 1 base and J by 0 bases, and 16 bases separated the two germline ends. Germline V CDR1 and CDR2: SGHAT, FQDESV (reference sequence). The CDR3 totals 18 residues. CDR3 loop: CASSLDGREGYSNQPQHF. CDR3 sequence (DNA): TGTGCCAGCAGCTTAGATGGTAGAGAGGGTTATAGCAATCAGCCCCAGCATTTT.

The chain couples TRBV7-2 to TRBJ2-7; 12 bases fit TRBD2. Unmatched junction bases numbered 4, after V lost 1 base and J lost 3 bases. Germline loops: CDR1 SGHTA, CDR2 FQGNSA. This CDR3 spans 16 amino acids. Written as DNA, the CDR3 is TGTGCCAGCAGCTTAGTTGCTAGCGGGAGGGTCTACGAGCAGTACTTC. It is translated as CASSLVASGRVYEQYF.

The chain joins TRBV18 to TRBJ2-1, with TRBD1 as a possible D gene (5 bases). Trimming stripped 3 bases from V and 8 bases from J, with 17 bases between. The V gene's germline CDR1 is KGHSH and CDR2 LQKENI. The CDR3 contains 15 residues. The chain's CDR3 is CASSPVEGASHEQFF. The CDR3, as DNA: TGTGCCAGCTCACCGGTGGAAGGGGCCAGCCATGAGCAGTTCTTC.

This clonotype has ten or more counts. The rearrangement joins TRBV7-9 to TRBJ2-3; D ambiguous. Between the trimmed V and J ends, which lost 3 bases and 14 bases, there was a span of 18 bases. The CDR3 covers 13 residues. The germline V gene has CDR1 SEHNR and CDR2 FQNEAQ (reference sequence). The CDR3 DNA is TGTGCCAGCAGCTTTCCGGTTTCAGTATATTGGTATTTT. It translates to CASSFPVSVYWYF.

J is TRBJ2-3 and V is TRBV2; the match to TRBD2 covers 9 bases. The CDR3 has 16 amino acids. The ends lost 0 bases at V and 3 bases at J; junction bases unmatched: 4. Germline loops: CDR1 SNHLY, CDR2 FYNNEI. CDR3 in amino acids: CASSEAQAGGTDTQYF. CDR3 in DNA: TGTGCCAGCAGTGAAGCGCAAGCGGGGGGAACAGATACGCAGTATTTT.

The chain links TRBV29-1 to TRBJ2-1; the D gene is possibly TRBD2 (6 bases). V shed 5 bases and J shed 0 bases, with 17 bases lying between them. Germline CDR1 is SQVTM and CDR2 is ANQGSEA. This CDR3 is built from 16 residues. The CDR3 nucleotides are TGCAGCGTTTCCAGCGGCAGCGGGTACTCCTACAATGAGCAGTTCTTC. As protein: CSVSSGSGYSYNEQFF.